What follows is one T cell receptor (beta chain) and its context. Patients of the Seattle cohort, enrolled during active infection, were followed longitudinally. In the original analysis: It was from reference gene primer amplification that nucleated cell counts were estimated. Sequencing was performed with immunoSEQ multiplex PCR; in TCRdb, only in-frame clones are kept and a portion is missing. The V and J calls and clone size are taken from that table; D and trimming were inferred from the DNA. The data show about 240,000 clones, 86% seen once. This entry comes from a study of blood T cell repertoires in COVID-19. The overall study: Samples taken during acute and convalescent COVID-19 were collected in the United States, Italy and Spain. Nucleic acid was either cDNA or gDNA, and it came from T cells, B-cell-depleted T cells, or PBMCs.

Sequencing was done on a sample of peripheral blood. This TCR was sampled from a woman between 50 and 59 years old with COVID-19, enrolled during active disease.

CDR3 nucleotide sequence: TGTGCCAGCAGCGTAGAGGGGGGGCTCTCTTCCTACGAGCAGTACTTC. It yields the protein CASSVEGGLSSYEQYF. This sequence joins TRBV9 and TRBJ2-7; TRBD2 is a possible D gene (7 bases). V was clipped by 0 bases and J by 1 base, with 14 bases between them. Germline loops: CDR1 SGDLS, CDR2 YYNGEE. CDR3 length: 16 residues.